One and the same sample provided the 10 T cell receptor beta chains below, sequenced in a study of PD-1 blockade in classical Hodgkin lymphoma. Time point denoted: newly diagnosed, previously untreated cHL patient sample. The CD4+ T cells used were purified from thawed PBMCs through magnetic negative selection. Produced via immunoSEQ multiplex PCR; TCRdb's table is partial and in-frame only. The data contain nearly 25,000 clones, about 89% of them singletons. The material sequenced was CD4+ T cells from blood. These receptors were taken from a human donor with classical Hodgkin lymphoma.

Here the CDR3 reads CASSLDGTGRVLTF. The DNA for the CDR3 is TGTGCCAGCAGCTTAGACGGGACCGGTAGGGTCCTGACTTTC. The chain is built from TRBV7-8 and TRBJ2-6; D may be TRBD1 or TRBD2 (5 bases each). Germline CDR1 and CDR2: SGHVS and FQNEAQ. V was trimmed by 1 base and J by 13 bases, leaving 14 bases between them. CDR3 size: 14 residues.

This clone appeared a few times. The chain combines TRBV2 with TRBJ1-6; 7 bases match TRBD1. This CDR3 spans 18 amino acids. In germline, CDR1 is SNHLY, CDR2 FYNNEI. J was trimmed by 0 bases and V by 9 bases; bases with no gene match: 14. The CDR3 nucleotides read TGTGCCAGTAGGGACAGTCTCTACCTGTCCTCCTATAATTCACCCCTCCACTTT. Translating it yields CASRDSLYLSSYNSPLHF.

The V and J genes are TRBV4-3 and TRBJ2-1, with 8 bases aligning to TRBD1. Germline trimming cut 5 bases from V and 1 base from J; bases unmatched to any gene: 4. The CDR3 spans 15 residues. CDR1 is LGHNA and CDR2 is YSLEER in the germline V gene. CDR3 nucleotides: TGCGCCAGCAGCTACGACAGGGGATCCTACAATGAGCAGTTCTTC. Translating gives CASSYDRGSYNEQFF.

This clone is a singleton in its sample. The chain has TRBV29-1 and TRBJ1-1, with no clear D. This CDR3 contains 13 residues. Trimming took 7 bases from V and 1 from J, leaving 13 bases between them. CDR1 is SQVTM and CDR2 is ANQGSEA in the germline V gene. CDR3 in amino acids: CSAELPGNTEAFF. The CDR3 DNA reads as TGCAGCGCGGAACTCCCTGGGAACACTGAAGCTTTCTTT.

The rearrangement uses TRBV11-3 and TRBJ2-2; D not certain. With 7 bases removed from V and 2 bases from J, the gap between germline ends came to 5 bases. The germline CDR1 and CDR2 sequences are SGHNT and YENEEA. This CDR3 has 12 amino acids. CDR3 protein: CASTSNTGELFF. The DNA of the CDR3 is TGTGCCAGCACCTCTAACACCGGGGAGCTGTTTTTT.

The chain couples TRBV9 to TRBJ2-5, with D perhaps matching TRBD1 or TRBD2 (5 bases each). The CDR3 length is 14 residues. Trimming shortened V by 0 bases and J by 5 bases, and 11 bases separated the two germline ends. The germline V gene has CDR1 SGDLS and CDR2 YYNGEE. The CDR3 is CASSVGGSFETQYF. The CDR3 coding sequence is TGTGCCAGCAGCGTAGGGGGGTCATTCGAGACCCAGTACTTC.

The chain employs TRBV5-1 and TRBJ1-3, with D hard to call. The CDR3 loop spans 14 amino acids. V lost 1 base to trimming and J lost 2 bases, with 7 bases between them. Germline V gene data show CDR1 as SGHRS and CDR2 as YFSETQ. Written as DNA, the CDR3 is TGCGCCAGCAGCTTGTCCGGGGCTGGAAACACCATATATTTT. It codes for CASSLSGAGNTIYF.

The chain links TRBV5-4 to TRBJ2-3; 11 bases map to TRBD2. This CDR3 contains 16 residues. Germline lookup yields CDR1 SGHNT and CDR2 YYREEE (reference sequence). After removal of 1 base from V and 0 bases from J, the junction contained 1 base not matched to a gene. Here the CDR3 reads CASSLPSGGSTDTQYF. CDR3 nucleotides: TGTGCCAGCAGCTTGCCTAGCGGGGGGAGCACAGATACGCAGTATTTT.

This clone has only one observation. The chain employs TRBV10-3 and TRBJ1-1; D may be TRBD1 (6 bases). The V gene lost 5 bases and the J gene lost 1 base, with 20 bases spanning the gap. CDR1 and CDR2 (germline): ENHRY, SYGVKD. CDR3 length: 17 residues. In DNA form, the CDR3 reads TGTGCCATCAGTAAAAATGGGGGCTCCGGGGGGAACACTGAAGCTTTCTTT. This codes for CAISKNGGSGGNTEAFF.

The chain employs TRBV18 and TRBJ2-3; 8 bases match TRBD2. Germline-derived CDR1 and CDR2 are KGHSH and LQKENI. This CDR3 is built from 14 residues. Trimming cost V 2 bases and J 3 bases; bases outside gene matches: 1. The CDR3 coding sequence is TGTGCCAGCTCACCAGCGGGGGGTACAGATACGCAGTATTTT. Protein product: CASSPAGGTDTQYF.